These T cell receptor beta chains were read from a single sample in a study of T cell repertoires in cytomegalovirus infection. From the reads, TCRdb called clonotypes with MiXCR, one entry per CDR3 protein. The table has 400,000 to 550,000 distinct CDR3 sequences, about 11% seen once. Sequenced material: PBMCs. The receptors come from a human donor in good health (CMV status not recorded). Some clones in this sample may be carry-over from other donors' samples. Each CDR3 is given with its conserved first and last residue. The D gene is left open where the match is weak. Some rows mark clone size as missing; the rest say once, few, many or name a class of expanded clone.

d_gene,j_gene,v_gene,abundance,CDR3nt,CDR3aa
NA,TRBJ1-1,TRBV7-3,many,TGTGCCAGCAGCCCGACCGGGGGCGGAGAAGCTTTCTTT,CASSPTGGGEAFF
NA,TRBJ1-1,TRBV27,many,TGTGCCAGCAGTTGGCGGGACTTGAACACTGAAGCTTTCTTT,CASSWRDLNTEAFF
NA,TRBJ2-1,TRBV7-2,many,TGTGCCAGCAGCTTTTCAGGGGACAATGAGCAGTTCTTC,CASSFSGDNEQFF
TRBD2,TRBJ2-2,TRBV24-1,few,TGTGCCACCAGCCGGACTAGCGGGAACACCGGGGAGCTGTTTTTT,CATSRTSGNTGELFF
TRBD1,TRBJ1-2,TRBV12-3/TRBV12-4,many,TGTGCCAGCAGTTACGACAGGGGGACCTATGGCTACACCTTC,CASSYDRGTYGYTF
NA,TRBJ1-2,TRBV7-9,many,TGTGCCAGCAGCTTATCGGCGGAATATGGCTACACCTTC,CASSLSAEYGYTF
TRBD2,TRBJ2-1,TRBV7-8,many,TGTGCCAGCAGCCCCTGGGACTACCTACCTGAGAATGAGCAGTTCTTC,CASSPWDYLPENEQFF
NA,TRBJ1-3,TRBV24-1,many,TGTGCCACCAGTGATCTCTACTCGGACACCATATATTTT,CATSDLYSDTIYF
NA,TRBJ1-2,TRBV12-3/TRBV12-4,many,TGTGCCAGCAGTTTCCTCATAGGAGGCTACACCTTC,CASSFLIGGYTF
NA,TRBJ2-1,TRBV20-1,NA,TGCAGTGGCGGGGGCCCTTACAATGAGCAGTTCTTC,CSGGGPYNEQFF
NA,TRBJ2-3,TRBV10-3,many,TGTGCCATCAGCTCTCCCGGAGCTAGCACAGATACGCAGTATTTT,CAISSPGASTDTQYF
NA,TRBJ1-5,TRBV29-1,NA,TGCAGCCCCCCGGACAGTCAAGCTAATCAGCCCCAGCATTTT,CSPPDSQANQPQHF
NA,TRBJ2-7,TRBV3-1,NA,TGTGCCAGCAGCCAAGAACCGGGAATCTCCTACGAGCAGTACTTC,CASSQEPGISYEQYF
TRBD1,TRBJ1-1,TRBV19,few,TGTGCCGCCCGGCGGACAGGGATAACTGAAGCTTTCTTT,CAARRTGITEAFF
NA,TRBJ2-3,TRBV7-3,many,TGTGCCAGCAGCTTAATGGTGACAGATACGCAGTATTTT,CASSLMVTDTQYF
TRBD2,TRBJ2-1,TRBV19,many,TGTGCCAGTAGTATATGGGGGGGCTACAATGAGCAGTTCTTC,CASSIWGGYNEQFF
NA,TRBJ1-4,TRBV25-1,NA,TGTGCCAGCAGTGAATTCGACACGAGGAATGAAAAACTGTTTTTT,CASSEFDTRNEKLFF
NA,TRBJ2-7,TRBV10-3,many,TGTGCCATCAGTGACACAGCGAAATCGCACGAGCAGTACTTC,CAISDTAKSHEQYF
NA,TRBJ1-5,TRBV6-5,NA,TGTGCCAGCAGTTACTTTCCCCAGGGTAGCAATCAGCCCCAGCATTTT,CASSYFPQGSNQPQHF
NA,TRBJ1-2,TRBV7-9,many,TGTGCCAGCAGCTTAGCGCCGGGCATCTATGGCTACACCTTC,CASSLAPGIYGYTF
NA,TRBJ2-3,TRBV7-3,many,TGTGCCAGCAGTTCGAGCGGGAGCACAGATACGCAGTATTTT,CASSSSGSTDTQYF
NA,TRBJ1-1,TRBV6-1,few,TGTGCCAGCACCGGGTGGAGGACGTTGGGGGACACTGAAGCTTTCTTT,CASTGWRTLGDTEAFF
NA,TRBJ2-3,TRBV12-3/TRBV12-4,many,TGTGCCAGCAGTTTAAATGGTGGAGTACTGGCAGATACGCAGTATTTT,CASSLNGGVLADTQYF
TRBD1,TRBJ2-1,TRBV5-1,NA,TGCGCCAGCAGCTCTACGGGACAGGGGTTCAATGAGCAGTTCTTC,CASSSTGQGFNEQFF
TRBD1,TRBJ2-7,TRBV20-1,NA,TGCAGTGCTAGAATACAGGGGACGGGTGAGCAGTACTTC,CSARIQGTGEQYF
TRBD1,TRBJ1-2,TRBV2,NA,TGTGCCAGCAGTCCTACAGGGGGCATGGGCTATGGCTACACCTTC,CASSPTGGMGYGYTF
TRBD2,TRBJ2-5,TRBV24-1,few,TGTGCCACCAGTGGCGGGAGTCCCCAAGAGACCCAGTACTTC,CATSGGSPQETQYF
NA,TRBJ1-2,TRBV29-1,few,TGCAGCGGCCAAGGCATTGATGGCTACACCTTC,CSGQGIDGYTF
NA,TRBJ2-7,TRBV5-5,many,TGTGCCAGCAGCTTGGATTGGTTTCCAGGCGAGCAGTACTTC,CASSLDWFPGEQYF
NA,TRBJ1-3,TRBV7-9,many,TGTGCCAGCAGCGCGGGAGGCCCGGCAGCTGGAAACACCATATATTTT,CASSAGGPAAGNTIYF
TRBD2,TRBJ2-1,TRBV20-1,many,TGCAGTATCGAGGGAGGGTGGAATGAGCAGTTCTTC,CSIEGGWNEQFF
NA,TRBJ2-3,TRBV20-1,NA,TGCAGTGCTCCGTCCGAGTCGCCGCTACGTACGCAGTATTTT,CSAPSESPLRTQYF
NA,TRBJ2-5,TRBV7-8,many,TGTGCCAGCAGCCGGCGGGGGCTGGGGACCCAGTACTTC,CASSRRGLGTQYF
TRBD1,TRBJ1-5,TRBV10-3,many,TGTGCCATCAGCCCGGGACAGGGTTCAGGGTGGAGCCCCAATCAGCCCCAGCATTTT,CAISPGQGSGWSPNQPQHF
NA,TRBJ1-1,TRBV20-1,many,TGCAGTGCACCTTTAAGACTCCCAAAAGGGCACACTGAAGCTTTCTTT,CSAPLRLPKGHTEAFF